This T cell receptor beta chain was sequenced during a study of radiation and T cells in renal cell carcinoma. Regarding the study as a whole: Baseline intratumoral clonotype presence is unknown without pretreatment biopsies. Top tumor clonotypes rose in blood 2 weeks post-radiation, then contracted.

The CDR3 contains 13 residues. CDR1 and CDR2 from the germline V gene are SGHNT and YYREEE (reference sequence). V lost 0 bases, J lost 3 bases, and 7 bases lay in between. Time point described: blood 4 weeks post-SBRT, at nephrectomy. This sample's treatment: 15 Gy SBRT to primary tumor, nephrectomy 4 weeks later. This clone was counted once. Its antigen remains unknown. Repertoires were generated with immunoSEQ multiplex PCR, while TCRdb's copy carries only in-frame clones and drops some. The sample has under 100,000 clones, 80% to 90% seen once. This chain joins TRBV5-4 and TRBJ2-7; D is unresolved. This TCR was recovered from a man aged 55 to 70 with renal cell carcinoma. Specimen: blood, collected from a patient whose treatment included radiotherapy and nephrectomy. The CDR3 sequence: CASSLDRNYEQYF. In DNA form, the CDR3 reads TGTGCCAGCAGCTTGGACAGAAACTACGAGCAGTACTTC.